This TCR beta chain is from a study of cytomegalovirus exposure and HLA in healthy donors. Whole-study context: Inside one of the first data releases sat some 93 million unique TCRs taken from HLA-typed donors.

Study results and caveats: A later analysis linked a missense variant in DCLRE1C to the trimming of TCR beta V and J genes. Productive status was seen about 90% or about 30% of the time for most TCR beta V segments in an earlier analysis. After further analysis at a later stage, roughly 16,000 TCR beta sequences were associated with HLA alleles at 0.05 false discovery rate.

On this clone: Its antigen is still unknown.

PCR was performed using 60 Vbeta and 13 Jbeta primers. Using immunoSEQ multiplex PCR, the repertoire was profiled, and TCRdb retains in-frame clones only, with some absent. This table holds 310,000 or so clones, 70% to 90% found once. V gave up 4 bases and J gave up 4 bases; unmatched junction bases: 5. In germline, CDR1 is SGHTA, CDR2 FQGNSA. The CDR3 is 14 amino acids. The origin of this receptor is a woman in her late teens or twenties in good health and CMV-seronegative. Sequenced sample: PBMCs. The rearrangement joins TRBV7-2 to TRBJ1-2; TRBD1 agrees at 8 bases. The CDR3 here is CASSSDGTGYGYTF. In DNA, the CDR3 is TGTGCCAGCAGCTCGGACGGGACAGGCTATGGCTACACCTTC.